This T cell receptor beta chain emerged from a study of shared clonotypes between healthy human individuals (TCRdb year 2020). With respect to the entire study: The cohort comprised a couple of women and a few men aged 18 to 49 years. For each donor, CD4 naive and CD4 memory were each given three plates, CD8 naive was given two plates, and CD8 memory was given one plate. Between about 0.9 and 9 billion PBMCs per donor were obtained by leukapheresis. To estimate repertoire size and how much clonotypes are shared between individuals, the study performed deep sequencing of blood TCR repertoires from a few healthy adults. Different laboratories and diverse techniques were used to prepare libraries and sequence TCR repertoires, to increase sequencing depth and limit assay-specific biases.

TCR CDR3 regions were amplified from genomic DNA by multiplex PCR using the deep immunoSEQ assay. Genomic DNA extracted from each cell subset was distributed evenly over all wells of several immunoSEQ 96-well plates, and each plate served as one replicate. For sorted subsets, approximately 190 ng of genomic DNA, equivalent to some 30,000 T cell genomes, went into each replicate PCR. The purified libraries were quantified using a Qubit 3.0 fluorometer, sized with a Bioanalyzer 2100, and then quantified again using the KAPA Library Quantification kit. Each immunoSEQ 96-well plate was sequenced on its own single-read 150-cycle Illumina NextSeq 550 flow cell. In the authors' own workflow: Because the immunoSEQ output held only junctional sequences and lacked quality scores, the filtering could not match the filtering applied to full-length reads. To assign V/J genes and CDR3, sequences were annotated using PyIR, a Python wrapper for IgBLAST v1.9, with IMGT germline references. Reads with weak V/J assignments (E-value above 1e-6), missing CDR3, stop codons, out-of-frame junctions, or ambiguous translated residues were removed. V3J clonotypes were defined as sequences sharing the same inferred V gene, J gene, and CDR3 amino acid sequence. Percentage overlap between repertoires was computed as shared unique clonotypes divided by the size of the smaller repertoire. RTK rarefaction, the Chao1 estimator, and Recon v2.1 estimates of unobserved clonotypes were used to assess repertoire richness. Generation probabilities were computed with OLGA for all TCRbeta clonotypes obtained by the gDNA method from four donors. Entries here come from immuneACCESS through TCRdb and include only in-frame sequences with V and J called. Some clones fail to appear in such tables; in the studies checked, an unresolved V gene covers under half of the shortfall, and the cause of the remainder is unknown. V, J and clone size reflect that table, while D and trimming were determined from the DNA. The sample table lists some 1.1 million clones, approximately 75% of them with a count of one. 0.89% of the sample rests with the top ten.

A note on this clone: No cognate antigen has been identified for it. No much larger clone is present one base from it, and per-base qualities are unavailable.

Overall results and qualifications from the work: Naive subsets generally had larger estimated clonotype richness than memory subsets. Sharing across a few donors was observed for roughly 5% of naive CD4, under 4% of naive CD8, roughly 2.3% of memory CD4, and about 0.38% of memory CD8 clonotypes. Only blood was sampled, and tissue TCR repertoires likely differ from those in blood. Rarefaction of sorted-subset datasets indicated incomplete sequencing despite the large sequencing depth. Higher generation probabilities were observed for clonotypes shared by all four sorted-subset donors than for non-shared clonotypes. Pairwise subsampling indicated that sequencing depth was expected to affect the degree of clonotype sharing among donors. Because the study included only a small number of donors, the genetic and exposure-history diversity represented was limited.

Healthy HIV-negative adults with no recently reported acute infections or vaccinations were included as donors. Every donor was a Caucasian adult residing in Nashville, Tennessee, USA. Magnetic negative selection was used to enrich CD4+ T cells, after which naive cells were positively selected on CD45RA and the negative fraction became the memory subset. Blood was collected by leukapheresis, and PBMCs were isolated by Ficoll-Histopaque density gradient centrifugation and then cryopreserved in liquid nitrogen vapor phase. Analytical flow cytometry was used to check the purity and quantity of each magnetically sorted T cell population. Genomic DNA was isolated from every sorted fraction and measured by UV absorbance on a Nanodrop 2000c. Taken from cysteine to phenylalanine, the CDR3 has 15 residues. The sequence is cut down to CDR3 DNA, 45 bases in frame from base 1. Trimming leaves V shorter by 6 bases and J shorter by 11 bases, with the junction holding 13 bases beyond the gene matches. According to the germline V gene, CDR1 reads KGHSH and CDR2 reads LQKENI.

This receptor chain uses TRBV18 and TRBJ1-4, with TRBD1 matching 9 junction bases. This TCR derives from a man aged 18 to 30 in good health. Some clones in this sample may be carry-over from other donors' samples. The sequenced sample was memory CD4+ T cells from PBMCs. Explained via the paper, the cell subset or site label denotes: CD45RA-negative fraction. The DNA reads as follows: TGTGCCAGCTCTCAGACGGGACAGGGAGCGAGGAAACTGTTTTTT. Its protein reads: CASSQTGQGARKLFF.